The 8 T cell receptor beta chains below come from one sample, sequenced in a study of shared clonotypes between healthy human individuals. Profiling relied on immunoSEQ multiplex PCR, and the TCRdb table lists in-frame clones only, not all of them. Among about 470,000 clones listed, around 79% were seen once. Sequenced material: PBMCs. The receptors shown here come from a woman aged 40 to 50 in good health. Some clones in this sample may be carry-over from other donors' samples.

The chain joins TRBV28 to TRBJ2-2; the D is unclear. Trimming removed 4 bases at V and 5 bases at J, with 2 bases between. The CDR3 spans 11 residues. Germline V gene sequence: CDR1 MDHEN, CDR2 SYDVKM. CDR3 amino acids: CASSWTGELFF. The CDR3 DNA sequence: TGTGCCAGCAGTTGGACCGGGGAGCTGTTTTTT.

The rearrangement links TRBV7-3 to TRBJ2-1; TRBD2 agrees at 8 bases. From germline, CDR1 is SGHTA and CDR2 FQGTGA. The CDR3 length is 15 residues. Trimming removed 0 bases from V and 3 bases from J; junction bases left unmatched: 1. CDR3 loop: CASSLTGRVYNEQFF. The CDR3 bases are TGTGCCAGCAGCTTAACCGGGAGGGTCTACAATGAGCAGTTCTTC.

V is TRBV18 and J is TRBJ2-3; unclear D gene. The CDR3 spans 13 residues. V was cut by 3 bases and J by 7 bases, with 11 bases left in between. CDR1 is KGHSH and CDR2 is LQKENI in the germline V gene. The CDR3 DNA follows: TGTGCCAGCTCACCGGTAAGGACGAATACGCAGTATTTT. Its protein product is CASSPVRTNTQYF.

This clone turned up a few times. The chain recombines TRBV7-9 with TRBJ1-1; no clear D. Germline CDR1 is SEHNR and CDR2 is FQNEAQ (reference sequence). This CDR3 is 14 amino acids long. V was cut by 5 bases and J by 4 bases, with 14 bases left in between. CDR3 DNA sequence: TGTGCCAGCAGCCTACAGCTCGCGGCCACTGAAGCTTTCTTT. Its protein is CASSLQLAATEAFF.

The chain couples TRBV5-1 to TRBJ1-2; 7 bases are a match to TRBD1. With 4 bases clipped from V and 2 bases from J, the junction kept 11 bases outside the gene matches. This CDR3 contains 16 residues. From germline, CDR1 is SGHRS and CDR2 YFSETQ. CDR3 nucleotide sequence: TGCGCCAGCAGCCTTGGGACAGCCATTCCAAACTATGGCTACACCTTC. Its translation: CASSLGTAIPNYGYTF.

The chain recombines TRBV10-3 with TRBJ2-1; D possibly uses TRBD1 or TRBD2 (6 bases each). The V gene's germline CDR1 is ENHRY and CDR2 SYGVKD. The CDR3 is made up of 13 amino acids. Deletions cut 8 bases from V and 9 bases from J, with 17 bases between. This CDR3 reads CAIEPSGGGEQFF. DNA of the CDR3: TGTGCCATCGAGCCAAGCGGAGGGGGTGAGCAGTTCTTC.

The V and J genes are TRBV15 and TRBJ2-5; 10 positions agree with TRBD2. The germline V gene has CDR1 LNHNV and CDR2 YYDKDF (reference sequence). The V gene end was trimmed by 1 base and the J gene end by 5 bases; junction bases not matched to a gene: 4. The CDR3 extends over 15 amino acids. CDR3 bases: TGTGCCACCAGCAGAGGTCCTAGCGGGAGTGAGACCCAGTACTTC. This gives the protein CATSRGPSGSETQYF.

The chain employs TRBV28 and TRBJ2-4; 7 bases are shared with TRBD2. The length of the CDR3 is 14 residues. The J segment lost 1 base and the V segment lost 6 bases, leaving 3 bases of the junction unmatched. Looked up from germline, CDR1 is MDHEN and CDR2 is SYDVKM. This CDR3 reads CASRGRAAKNIQYF. The CDR3 DNA reads as TGTGCCAGCAGGGGGAGGGCGGCCAAAAACATTCAGTACTTC.